This note documents a single TCR beta chain sequence. The method was immunoSEQ multiplex PCR; TCRdb's version includes in-frame clones alone and lacks a portion of them. The table records a few hundred thousand clones, over 75% of them present only once. The source of the sample is a study of control samples from healthy donors and cancer patients. The CDR3 has 15 amino acids. The V end lost 4 bases, the J end lost 2 bases, and 12 bases lay between the germline ends. CDR1 and CDR2 (germline): MGHRA, YSYEKL. The sequenced material came from PBMCs. The receptor was isolated from a man aged 35 to 55 with head and neck cancer. The V call is TRBV4-1, the J call TRBJ2-1; D unresolved. The chain's CDR3 is CASSPVGVAYNEQFF. For the CDR3, the DNA is TGCGCCAGCAGCCCCGTTGGGGTGGCCTACAATGAGCAGTTCTTC.